One sample yielded the 21 T cell receptor beta chains listed below, sequenced in a study of OX40 agonist ivuxolimab in advanced cancers. The library was produced with the immunoSEQ multiplex PCR assay. As stored in TCRdb, this immuneACCESS dataset retains in-frame rearrangements with V and J assigned. A fraction of the clones does not appear; measured against another copy, unresolved V genes explain less than half of the discrepancy, and the remainder lacks a known reason. The table for this sample lists 90,000 to 150,000 clones; approximately 92% of them were counted only once. The top ten constitute about 0.55% of the sample. The sample was CD4+ or CD8+ T cells sorted from blood, taken in a trial of the OX40 agonist ivuxolimab. The origin of the receptors is an adult with an advanced solid tumor such as melanoma, head and neck, liver or kidney cancer.

The chain employs TRBV7-9 and TRBJ1-3; possibly TRBD1 for D (5 bases). V was shortened by 1 base and J by 0 bases, with 7 bases between the two germline ends. Germline CDR1 reads SEHNR; CDR2 reads FQNEAQ (reference sequence). This CDR3 is 15 amino acids long. The DNA of the CDR3 is TGTGCCAGCAGCTTAGAACAGGTCTCTGGAAACACCATATATTTT. It specifies CASSLEQVSGNTIYF.

The genes are TRBV10-2 and TRBJ2-5; 11 positions match TRBD2. The CDR3 loop spans 15 amino acids. With V trimmed by 8 bases and J by 5 bases, 10 bases remained unmatched. The germline CDR1 and CDR2 sequences are WSHSY and SAAADI. The CDR3 sequence: CASSLAGGRGETQYF. The DNA for the CDR3 is TGCGCCAGCTCCTTAGCGGGGGGGCGTGGGGAGACCCAGTACTTC.

This rearrangement joins TRBV27 to TRBJ2-1, with D possibly called TRBD1 or TRBD2 (5 bases each). The CDR3 covers 12 residues. Germline V CDR1 and CDR2: MNHEY, SMNVEV (reference sequence). The germline V and J ends were trimmed by 4 bases and 9 bases, with 10 bases remaining between them. CDR3 amino acids: CASSSPGTEQFF. The CDR3 DNA sequence: TGTGCCAGCAGTTCGCCAGGGACTGAGCAGTTCTTC.

The chain joins TRBV30 to TRBJ2-1, with 11 bases lining up with TRBD2. Germline lookup yields CDR1 GTSNPN and CDR2 SVGIG (reference sequence). J lost 6 bases, V lost 3 bases, and 10 bases had no gene match. CDR3 length: 16 residues. In DNA form, the CDR3 reads TGTGCCTGGAGCGCAGGCGCTAGCGGGGGGATCAATGAGCAGTTCTTC. Protein: CAWSAGASGGINEQFF. The whole variable domain, remainder taken from reference TRBV30 and TRBJ2-1, is SQTIHQWPATLVQPVGSPLSLECTVEGTSNPNLYWYRQAAGRGLQLLFYSVGIGQISSEVPQNLSASRPQDRQFILSSKKLLLSDSGFYLCAWSAGASGGINEQFFGPGTRLTVL.

The chain has TRBV12-2 and TRBJ2-7; the DNA was not used to check the table's D call, TRBD1. TRBV12-2 is reported as a pseudogene. The CDR3 loop spans 18 amino acids. The CDR3 is CASRLTRDRGHVAYEQYF. The CDR3 nucleotides read TGTGCAAGTCGCTTGACCCGGGACAGGGGGCATGTAGCCTACGAGCAGTACTTC.

This rearrangement joins TRBV11-3 to TRBJ2-2; 9 nucleotides agree with TRBD1. The CDR3 is made up of 15 amino acids. V shed 5 bases and J 6 bases; nucleotides not matched to a gene: 7. Germline loops: CDR1 SGHNT, CDR2 YENEEA. This CDR3 reads CASSQAGTGSGELFF. The CDR3 nucleotides read TGTGCCAGCAGCCAGGCCGGGACAGGGTCCGGGGAGCTGTTTTTT.

The rearrangement joins TRBV2 to TRBJ2-1; the D gene is possibly TRBD1 (5 bases). CDR3 size: 13 residues. Trimming removed 4 bases from V and 4 bases from J, with 8 bases in between. The germline V gene has CDR1 SNHLY and CDR2 FYNNEI. The CDR3 is CASSVYRYNEQFF. CDR3 nucleotide sequence: TGTGCCAGCAGTGTTTACAGGTACAATGAGCAGTTCTTC.

The V call is TRBV28, the J call TRBJ2-1, with 11 bases identical to TRBD1. In germline, CDR1 is MDHEN, CDR2 SYDVKM. V dropped 4 bases and J dropped 7; count of bases not matched to a gene: 6. The CDR3 contains 15 residues. DNA for the CDR3: TGTGCCAGCAGTTCCGCGGGACAGGGGGAGAATGAGCAGTTCTTC. It translates to CASSSAGQGENEQFF.

This chain uses TRBV28 with TRBJ1-1, with a possible D match to TRBD1 (5 bases). V dropped 6 bases and J dropped 5 bases, with 7 bases sitting between them. The CDR3 is 11 amino acids. Germline assignment: CDR1 MDHEN and CDR2 SYDVKM. CDR3 amino acids: CASRGLTEAFF. The CDR3 region has the DNA TGTGCCAGCAGGGGGCTTACTGAAGCTTTCTTT.

The chain combines TRBV28 with TRBJ1-6; D may be TRBD1 (5 bases). Germline CDR1 MDHEN, CDR2 SYDVKM. This CDR3 comprises 13 residues. Trimming stripped 4 bases from V and 10 bases from J, with 11 bases between. The CDR3 loop reads CASSWGGRSPLHF. CDR3 DNA: TGTGCCAGCAGTTGGGGGGGACGCTCACCCCTCCACTTT.

This clone came up a few times. Here the CDR3 DNA reads TGTGCCTGGAGTTCGCAGGGGGGTCAGCCCCAGCATTTT. It is translated as CAWSSQGGQPQHF. This sequence joins TRBV30 and TRBJ1-5; 7 bases are shared with TRBD1. There are 13 residues in the CDR3. Losses at the gene ends were 2 bases for V and 6 bases for J; bases not matched to a gene: 4. Germline-derived CDR1 and CDR2 are GTSNPN and SVGIG (reference sequence).

J is TRBJ1-1 and V is TRBV5-1, with 7 bases lining up with TRBD1. From germline, CDR1 is SGHRS and CDR2 YFSETQ. The CDR3 totals 13 residues. V trimming: 2 bases; J trimming: 4 bases; junction bases outside the gene matches: 2. The DNA of the CDR3 is TGCGCCAGCAGCTTTGGGACAGTCACTGAAGCTTTCTTT. This encodes CASSFGTVTEAFF.

The chain is built from TRBV30 and TRBJ2-2; 10 bases match TRBD1. Germline lookup yields CDR1 GTSNPN and CDR2 SVGIG (reference sequence). V lost 2 bases to trimming and J lost 5 bases; unmatched junction nucleotides: 5. The CDR3 is 15 residues long. CDR3 in amino acids: CAWSPTGGRTGELFF. CDR3 in DNA: TGTGCCTGGAGTCCGACAGGGGGCAGGACCGGGGAGCTGTTTTTT. Full variable domain (missing parts from reference TRBV30 and TRBJ2-2): SQTIHQWPATLVQPVGSPLSLECTVEGTSNPNLYWYRQAAGRGLQLLFYSVGIGQISSEVPQNLSASRPQDRQFILSSKKLLLSDSGFYLCAWSPTGGRTGELFFGEGSRLTVL.

The chain employs TRBV7-9 and TRBJ1-1; D ambiguous. V was shortened by 1 base and J by 5 bases, with 8 bases between the two germline ends. This CDR3 is built from 13 residues. The V gene's germline CDR1 is SEHNR and CDR2 FQNEAQ (reference sequence). The CDR3, as DNA: TGTGCCAGCAGCTTAGAATTGGGGACTGAAGCTTTCTTT. This codes for CASSLELGTEAFF.

The rearrangement joins TRBV18 to TRBJ1-1, with a weak D call TRBD1 (5 bases). Per germline, CDR1 KGHSH and CDR2 LQKENI. The CDR3 extends over 13 amino acids. Trimming cost V 5 bases and J 1 base, with 8 bases left between them. The CDR3 protein is CASSSGQNTEAFF. The DNA for the CDR3 is TGTGCCAGCTCATCTGGACAGAACACTGAAGCTTTCTTT.

V is TRBV28 and J is TRBJ1-6; TRBD1 is a possible D gene (5 bases). The V and J ends lost 3 bases and 9 bases respectively, with 15 bases between them. The CDR3 totals 15 residues. Germline V gene lookup returns CDR1 MDHEN and CDR2 SYDVKM. The CDR3 DNA reads as TGTGCCAGCAGTTTGGGAAGGGCAGGGTTTTCACCCCTCCACTTT. Translation: CASSLGRAGFSPLHF.

V usage is TRBV29-1 and J usage is TRBJ2-5; D is unclear. The V end was cut by 0 bases, the J end by 7 bases, with 15 bases between. This CDR3 spans 14 amino acids. CDR1 is SQVTM and CDR2 is ANQGSEA in the germline V gene. CDR3 residues: CSVEDYNPVGTQYF. The DNA for the CDR3 is TGCAGCGTTGAAGACTACAATCCCGTTGGGACCCAGTACTTC. Full variable domain (remainder filled in from reference TRBV29-1 and TRBJ2-5): SAVISQKPSRDICQRGTSLTIQCQVDSQVTMMFWYRQQPGQSLTLIATANQGSEATYESGFVIDKFPISRPNLTFSTLTVSNMSPEDSSIYLCSVEDYNPVGTQYFGPGTRLLVL.

This chain links TRBV5-1 with TRBJ2-1, with 7 bases lining up with TRBD1. Germline V gives CDR1 SGHRS, CDR2 YFSETQ. The V segment lost 4 bases and the J segment 7 bases; nucleotides outside the gene matches: 11. The CDR3 is 15 amino acids. The CDR3 loop is CASSTMTGLGNEQFF. The CDR3 region has the DNA TGCGCCAGCAGCACAATGACAGGGCTGGGGAATGAGCAGTTCTTC.

This chain joins TRBV18 and TRBJ1-6; unclear D gene. Trimming took off 6 bases at V and 6 bases at J, with 15 bases between the two ends. The germline CDR1 and CDR2 sequences are KGHSH and LQKENI. The length of the CDR3 is 15 residues. CDR3 DNA: TGTGCCAGCTCGAACGATAAAGCCCGTAATTCACCCCTCCACTTT. This encodes CASSNDKARNSPLHF.

This rearrangement joins TRBV27 to TRBJ2-7, with unresolved D. This CDR3 has 14 amino acids. V shed 6 bases and J shed 0 bases, with 12 bases lying between them. Germline V gene lookup returns CDR1 MNHEY and CDR2 SMNVEV (reference sequence). The DNA for the CDR3 is TGTGCCAGCAGCCCTTACCCCGTCTCCTACGAGCAGTACTTC. As protein: CASSPYPVSYEQYF.

CDR3 in DNA: TGTGCCAGCACCTCCCAACAGGGGTTAATGAACACTGAAGCTTTCTTT. Amino acids: CASTSQQGLMNTEAFF. This chain uses TRBV2 with TRBJ1-1, with 7 bases that match TRBD1. Germline loops: CDR1 SNHLY, CDR2 FYNNEI. J was trimmed by 0 bases and V by 7 bases; bases with no gene match: 11. CDR3 size: 16 residues.